The entry below describes one TCR beta chain. The CDR3 loop spans 14 amino acids. J was trimmed by 10 bases and V by 6 bases; bases with no gene match: 13. In germline, CDR1 is SGHDT, CDR2 YYEEEE. The data originate from a study of control samples from healthy donors and cancer patients. TCRdb's table, derived via immunoSEQ multiplex PCR, lists solely in-frame clones and lacks some. This table holds about 110,000 clones, approximately 90% found once. The sample comprised blood. The J gene is TRBJ2-1, the V gene TRBV5-6; 7 positions match TRBD1. The sequence was obtained from a woman aged 45-65 years in good health. CDR3 in DNA: TGTGCCAGCACCCCGCCGGGACAGCGCGGAGAGCAGTTCTTC. Its protein product is CASTPPGQRGEQFF.